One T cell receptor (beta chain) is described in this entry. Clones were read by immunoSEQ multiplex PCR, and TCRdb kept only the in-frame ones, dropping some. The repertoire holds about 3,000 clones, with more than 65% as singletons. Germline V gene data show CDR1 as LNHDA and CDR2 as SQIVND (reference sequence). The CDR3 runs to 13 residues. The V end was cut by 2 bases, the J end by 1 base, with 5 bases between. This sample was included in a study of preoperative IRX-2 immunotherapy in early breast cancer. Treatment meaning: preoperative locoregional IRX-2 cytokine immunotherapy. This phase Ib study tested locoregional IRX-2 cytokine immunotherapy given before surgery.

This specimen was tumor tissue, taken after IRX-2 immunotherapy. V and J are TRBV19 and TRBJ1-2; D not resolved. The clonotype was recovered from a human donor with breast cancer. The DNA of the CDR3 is TGTGCCAGTAGTATACAGAATAACTATGGCTACACCTTC. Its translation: CASSIQNNYGYTF.